Reported below is one T cell receptor (beta chain). Antigen unknown. Together with a sample-barcoded 5' primer, a J-beta primer mix was included in a second PCR lasting about 6 to 11 cycles. Paired-end reads containing CDR3 totaled no fewer than 3 million for each sample. TCRdb analysed the 5' RACE reads with MiXCR anew, one entry per CDR3 protein. The sample lists hundreds of thousands of distinct CDR3 sequences, about 56% occurring once. This entry belongs to a study of blood T cells in healthy people across ages. Overall study: Template-switching capture recovered about one barcoded beta molecule per two T cells.

Study-wide results and caveats: CMV status of donors was not determined, possibly confounding expanded clonotype changes. When set beside aged donors, long-lived donors presented more naive CD4+ cells and higher diversity.

The germline V and J ends were trimmed by 6 bases and 7 bases, with 16 bases remaining between them. CDR3 length: 13 amino acids. Germline CDR1 DFQATT, CDR2 SNEGSKA (reference sequence). The gene calls are TRBV20-1 and TRBJ1-5, with D tentatively TRBD1 (6 bases). The clonotype originates from a man aged 35 to 55 in good health. Sequencing was done on a sample of blood. The CDR3 loop is CSAAGGVEQPQHF. The DNA for the CDR3 is TGCAGTGCCGCGGGGGGCGTAGAGCAGCCCCAGCATTTT.